Here is one TCR beta chain with its context. Only in-frame clones appear in the TCRdb table, and some are missing; sequencing was by immunoSEQ multiplex PCR. The data show a few hundred thousand clones, with 67% seen just once and around 6.3% held by the top ten. The entry originates in a study of cytotoxic CD8 clonotypes in ibrutinib-treated CLL. The wider study: Response was recorded as partial in approximately 25 patients and complete in 2; at median approximately six years, roughly 14 remained remitted and some 12 had progressed.

The CDR3 length is 14 residues. CDR1 is SGHAT and CDR2 is FQNNGV in the germline V gene. Germline trimming cut 3 bases from V and 11 bases from J; bases unmatched to any gene: 7. Sequenced material: PBMCs, taken after 36 months of ibrutinib treatment. The sequence was collected from a human donor with chronic lymphocytic leukemia. This chain connects TRBV11-2 to TRBJ2-2, with 9 positions matching TRBD1. The CDR3 is CASSLGQGGGELFF. The CDR3 nucleotides read TGTGCCAGCAGCTTGGGACAGGGTGGAGGAGAGCTGTTTTTT.